The 13 T cell receptor beta chains in this list originate from one sample, sequenced in a study of OX40 agonist ivuxolimab in advanced cancers. Clones were read by immunoSEQ multiplex PCR, and TCRdb kept only the in-frame ones, dropping some. Among about 66,000 clones listed, 91% were seen once. Sequencing used CD4+ or CD8+ T cells sorted from blood, obtained in a trial of the OX40 agonist ivuxolimab. The receptors come from an adult with an advanced solid tumor such as melanoma, head and neck, liver or kidney cancer.

V is TRBV19 and J is TRBJ2-7; D unresolved. In germline, CDR1 is LNHDA, CDR2 SQIVND (reference sequence). This CDR3 spans 16 amino acids. V lost 4 bases and J lost 2, with 18 bases in between. CDR3 coding DNA: TGTGCCAGTAGTACCCGGACCCCTCCCCTTGCCTACGAGCAGTACTTC. Its protein product is CASSTRTPPLAYEQYF. Full variable domain (outside the CDR3, taken from reference TRBV19 and TRBJ2-7): DGGITQSPKYLFRKEGQNVTLSCEQNLNHDAMYWYRQDPGQGLRLIYYSQIVNDFQKGDIAEGYSVSREKKESFPLTVTSAQKNPTAFYLCASSTRTPPLAYEQYFGPGTRLTVT.

The rearrangement uses TRBV11-2 and TRBJ2-5; D call uncertain. V dropped 7 bases and J dropped 2 bases, with 14 bases sitting between them. This CDR3 has 14 amino acids. Germline values: CDR1 SGHAT, CDR2 FQNNGV. CDR3 sequence: CASTSLEVQETQYF. The CDR3 DNA sequence: TGTGCCAGCACCTCTCTGGAAGTTCAAGAGACCCAGTACTTC.

V gene TRBV7-9 combines with J gene TRBJ1-1; 7 bases are shared with TRBD1. The V gene end was trimmed by 5 bases and the J gene end by 4 bases; junction bases not matched to a gene: 7. This CDR3 region has 14 residues. The germline V gene has CDR1 SEHNR and CDR2 FQNEAQ (reference sequence). The CDR3 is CASSQKQGSTEAFF. The CDR3 nucleotides are TGTGCCAGCAGCCAGAAACAGGGGTCCACTGAAGCTTTCTTT.

The chain has TRBV7-2 and TRBJ2-2; a possible D gene is TRBD2 (5 bases). Per germline, CDR1 SGHTA and CDR2 FQGNSA. Trimming shortened V by 4 bases and J by 9 bases, and 15 bases separated the two germline ends. This CDR3 has 14 residues. The CDR3 here is CASSSTTRGRELFF. The CDR3 DNA sequence: TGTGCCAGCAGCTCTACCACTAGAGGTCGGGAGCTGTTTTTT.

The chain combines TRBV7-3 with TRBJ2-3; possible D gene TRBD2, 5 bases. Germline CDR1 and CDR2: SGHTA and FQGTGA. This CDR3 contains 15 residues. V lost 5 bases, J lost 3 bases, and 15 bases lay in between. CDR3 nucleotide sequence: TGTGCCAGCAGCCCGTGGGCCAGCGGAACAGATACGCAGTATTTT. It codes for CASSPWASGTDTQYF. The whole variable domain, remainder taken from reference TRBV7-3 and TRBJ2-3, is GAGVSQTPSNKVTEKGKYVELRCDPISGHTALYWYRQSLGQGPEFLIYFQGTGAADDSGLPNDRFFAVRPEGSVSTLKIQRTERGDSAVYLCASSPWASGTDTQYFGPGTRLTVL.

This rearrangement joins TRBV30 to TRBJ2-1; 9 bases map to TRBD2. The CDR3 has 15 amino acids. Per the germline V gene, CDR1 is GTSNPN and CDR2 is SVGIG (reference sequence). V trimming: 1 base; J trimming: 7 bases; junction bases outside the gene matches: 8. The DNA for the CDR3 is TGTGCCTGGAGTGAGGGACTAGCATTGAGAAATGAGCAGTTCTTC. Protein product: CAWSEGLALRNEQFF.

The rearrangement links TRBV7-9 to TRBJ2-5; TRBD2 agrees at 7 bases. Gene TRBJ2-7 matches the end of the DNA better, so the J call may be wrong. The CDR3 is 12 amino acids. Germline loops: CDR1 SEHNR, CDR2 FQNEAQ (reference sequence). The CDR3 reads CASSPWTSEQYF. In DNA form, the CDR3 reads TGTGCCAGCAGCCCCTGGACTAGCGAGCAGTACTTC.

This clone came up once. The chain uses TRBV5-1 and TRBJ1-1; no clear D. Trimming took off 1 base at V and 0 bases at J, with 10 bases between the two ends. Germline-derived CDR1 and CDR2 are SGHRS and YFSETQ. CDR3 length: 15 residues. The CDR3 protein is CASSLWSSLNTEAFF. CDR3 coding DNA: TGCGCCAGCAGCTTGTGGTCTAGTCTGAACACTGAAGCTTTCTTT.

In its sample, this clone was seen once. The chain is built from TRBV7-2 and TRBJ2-7; D perhaps matches TRBD2 (5 bases). The CDR3 loop spans 15 amino acids. The germline V and J ends were trimmed by 5 bases and 0 bases, with 14 bases remaining between them. Germline CDR1 SGHTA, CDR2 FQGNSA. The CDR3 DNA sequence: TGTGCCAGCAGCAAGGACTCCTCGAGCTCCTACGAGCAGTACTTC. As protein: CASSKDSSSSYEQYF.

This sequence joins TRBV6-6 and TRBJ1-2; the D is unclear. There are 13 residues in the CDR3. V shed 6 bases and J shed 2 bases, with 10 bases lying between them. Germline V CDR1 and CDR2: MNHNY, SVGAGI (reference sequence). The CDR3 protein is CASSTERNYGYTF. CDR3 coding DNA: TGTGCCAGCAGCACGGAGAGGAACTATGGCTACACCTTC.

The chain combines TRBV12-5 with TRBJ2-2; D call uncertain. The V and J ends lost 1 base and 5 bases respectively, with 5 bases between them. The CDR3 runs to 13 residues. Germline CDR1 and CDR2: LGHNT and FRNRAP. The CDR3 DNA sequence: TGTGCTAGTGGTTTGGAGGGAACCGGGGAGCTGTTTTTT. The encoded protein is CASGLEGTGELFF.

In its sample, this clone was seen once. The CDR3 loop reads CASSVAREFGNTIYF. In DNA form, the CDR3 reads TGTGCCAGCAGCGTTGCTCGGGAGTTTGGAAACACCATATATTTT. This chain connects TRBV9 to TRBJ1-3; no clear D gene. Per the germline V gene, CDR1 is SGDLS and CDR2 is YYNGEE. There are 15 residues in the CDR3. Trimming stripped 2 bases from V and 3 bases from J, with 12 bases between.

The V and J genes are TRBV10-3 and TRBJ1-2; unclear D gene. The CDR3 runs 12 residues. Trimming shortened V by 0 bases and J by 8 bases, and 7 bases separated the two germline ends. Germline V gene lookup returns CDR1 ENHRY and CDR2 SYGVKD. CDR3 sequence reads: CAISESDGGYTF. For the CDR3, the DNA is TGTGCCATCAGTGAGTCTGATGGGGGCTACACCTTC.